The entry that follows covers one T cell receptor beta chain sequence. Its antigen remains unknown. The length of the CDR3 is 14 residues. The germline gives CDR1 SGHRS, CDR2 YFSETQ. V gave up 3 bases and J gave up 3 bases; unmatched junction bases: 5. The RNA, about 0.45 to 1 ug, was put through reverse transcription using random hexamers. It was immunoSEQ multiplex PCR that amplified TCR beta CDR3 across 54 Vbeta and 13 Jbeta. From the immunoSEQ multiplex PCR reads, TCRdb called clonotypes with MiXCR, one entry per CDR3 protein. The table records about 60,000 distinct CDR3 sequences, more than 80% of them present only once. Controls were healthy donors (matched for age and sex). TEMRA cells were enriched by FACS, while CD8+ and CD4+ T cells were obtained through a negative isolation that was performed magnetically. This record belongs to a study of CD8 T cells in Susac syndrome. Study-wide findings and caveats: The study conceded that relatively few individuals underwent its TCR sequencing and HLA analysis.

The rearrangement joins TRBV5-1 to TRBJ2-7, with 8 bases matching TRBD1. The sequenced material came from CD8+ T cells from PBMCs. This TCR was sampled from a human donor in good health. The CDR3 region is CASSWGTGGYEQYF. The DNA of the CDR3 is TGCGCCAGCAGCTGGGGGACAGGAGGCTACGAGCAGTACTTC.